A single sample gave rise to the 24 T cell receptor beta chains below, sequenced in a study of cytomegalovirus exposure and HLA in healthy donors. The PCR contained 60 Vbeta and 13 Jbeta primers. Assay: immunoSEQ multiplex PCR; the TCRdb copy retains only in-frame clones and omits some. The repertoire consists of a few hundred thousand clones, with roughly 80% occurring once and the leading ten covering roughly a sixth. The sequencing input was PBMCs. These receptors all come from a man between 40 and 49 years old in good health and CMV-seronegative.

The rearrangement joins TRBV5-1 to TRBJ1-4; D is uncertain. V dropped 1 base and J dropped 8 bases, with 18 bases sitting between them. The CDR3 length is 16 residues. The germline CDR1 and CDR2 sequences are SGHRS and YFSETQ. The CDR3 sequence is CASSLYLPENGEKLFF. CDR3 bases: TGCGCCAGCAGCTTGTATCTCCCGGAGAATGGCGAAAAACTGTTTTTT.

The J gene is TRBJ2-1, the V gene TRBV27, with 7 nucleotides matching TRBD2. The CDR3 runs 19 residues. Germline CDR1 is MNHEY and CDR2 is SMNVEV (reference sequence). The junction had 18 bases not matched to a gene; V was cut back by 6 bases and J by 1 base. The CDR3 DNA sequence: TGTGCCAGCAGAAAATTGTCTTTGCTAGCGGTTCCTTCCTACAATGAGCAGTTCTTC. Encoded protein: CASRKLSLLAVPSYNEQFF.

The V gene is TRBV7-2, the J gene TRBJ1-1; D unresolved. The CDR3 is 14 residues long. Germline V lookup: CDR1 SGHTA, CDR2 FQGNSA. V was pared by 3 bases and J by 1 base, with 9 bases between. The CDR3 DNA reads TGTGCCAGCAGCTTGTGGGCCGAGAACACTGAAGCTTTCTTT. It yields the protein CASSLWAENTEAFF.

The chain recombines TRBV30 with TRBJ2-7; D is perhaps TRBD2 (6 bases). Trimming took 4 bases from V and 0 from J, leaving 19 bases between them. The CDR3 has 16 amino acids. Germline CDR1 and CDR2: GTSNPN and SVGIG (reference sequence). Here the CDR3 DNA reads TGTGCCTGGAAGCGAATGGGGCGGGGCAACTCCTACGAGCAGTACTTC. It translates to CAWKRMGRGNSYEQYF.

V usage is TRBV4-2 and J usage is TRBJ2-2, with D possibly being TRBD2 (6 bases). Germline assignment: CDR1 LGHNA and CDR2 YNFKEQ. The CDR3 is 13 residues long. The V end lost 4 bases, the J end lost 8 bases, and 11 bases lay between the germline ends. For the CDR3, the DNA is TGTGCCAGCAGCCTGGAGGGGCATGGGGAGCTGTTTTTT. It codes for CASSLEGHGELFF.

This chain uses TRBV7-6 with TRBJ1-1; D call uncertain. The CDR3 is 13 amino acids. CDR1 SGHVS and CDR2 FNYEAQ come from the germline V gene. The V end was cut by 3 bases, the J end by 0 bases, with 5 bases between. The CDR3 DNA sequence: TGTGCCAGCAGCTTTGCTATGAACACTGAAGCTTTCTTT. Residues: CASSFAMNTEAFF.

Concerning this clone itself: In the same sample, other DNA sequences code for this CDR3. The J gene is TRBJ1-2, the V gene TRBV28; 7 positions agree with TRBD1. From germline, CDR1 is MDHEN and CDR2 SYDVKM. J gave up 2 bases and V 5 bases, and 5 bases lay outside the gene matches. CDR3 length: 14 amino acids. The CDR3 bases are TGTGCCAGCAGTCTTTTGACAGGGAACTATGGCTACACCTTC. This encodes CASSLLTGNYGYTF.

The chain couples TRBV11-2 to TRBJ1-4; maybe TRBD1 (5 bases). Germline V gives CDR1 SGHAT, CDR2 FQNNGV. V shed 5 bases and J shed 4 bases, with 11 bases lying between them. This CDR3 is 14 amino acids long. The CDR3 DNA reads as TGTGCCAGCAGCCTGACAGTAGTTAATGAAAAACTGTTTTTT. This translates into CASSLTVVNEKLFF.

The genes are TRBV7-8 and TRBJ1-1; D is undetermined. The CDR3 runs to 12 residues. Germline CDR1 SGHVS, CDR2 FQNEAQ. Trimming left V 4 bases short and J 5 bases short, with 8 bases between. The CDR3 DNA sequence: TGTGCCAGCAGCTGGGTGAGGACTGAAGCTTTCTTT. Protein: CASSWVRTEAFF.

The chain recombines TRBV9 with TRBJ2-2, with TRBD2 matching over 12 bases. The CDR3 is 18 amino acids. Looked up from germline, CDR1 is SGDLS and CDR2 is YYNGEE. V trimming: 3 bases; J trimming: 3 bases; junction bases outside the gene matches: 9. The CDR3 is CASSAHRTSGIDTGELFF. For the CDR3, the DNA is TGTGCCAGCAGCGCCCATCGGACTAGCGGGATAGACACCGGGGAGCTGTTTTTT.

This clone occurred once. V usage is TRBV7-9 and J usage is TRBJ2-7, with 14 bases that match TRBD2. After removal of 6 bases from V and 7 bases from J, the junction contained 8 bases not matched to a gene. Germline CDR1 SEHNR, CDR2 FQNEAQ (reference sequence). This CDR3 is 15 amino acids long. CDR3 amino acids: CASSRGLAGGVEQYF. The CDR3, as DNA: TGTGCCAGCAGTCGTGGACTAGCGGGAGGAGTTGAGCAGTACTTC. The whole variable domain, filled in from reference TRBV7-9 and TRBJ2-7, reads DTGVSQNPRHKITKRGQNVTFRCDPISEHNRLYWYRQTLGQGPEFLTYFQNEAQLEKSRLLSDRFSAERPKGSFSTLEIQRTEQGDSAMYLCASSRGLAGGVEQYFGPGTRLTVT.

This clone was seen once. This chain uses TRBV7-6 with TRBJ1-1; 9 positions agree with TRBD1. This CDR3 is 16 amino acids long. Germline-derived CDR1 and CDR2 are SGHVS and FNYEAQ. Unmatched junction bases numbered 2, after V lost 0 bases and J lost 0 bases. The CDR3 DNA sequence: TGTGCCAGCAGCTTAGCACAGGGGGCCATGAACACTGAAGCTTTCTTT. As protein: CASSLAQGAMNTEAFF. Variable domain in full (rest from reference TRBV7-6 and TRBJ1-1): GAGVSQSPRYKVTKRGQDVALRCDPISGHVSLYWYRQALGQGPEFLTYFNYEAQQDKSGLPNDRFSAERPEGSISTLTIQRTEQRDSAMYRCASSLAQGAMNTEAFFGQGTRLTVV.

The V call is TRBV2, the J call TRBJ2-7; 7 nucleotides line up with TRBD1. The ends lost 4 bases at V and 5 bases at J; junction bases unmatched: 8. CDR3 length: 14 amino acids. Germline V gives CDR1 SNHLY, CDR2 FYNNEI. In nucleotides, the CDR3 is TGTGCCAGCAGTGTGGGCAGACAGGGTCACGAGCAGTACTTC. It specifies CASSVGRQGHEQYF. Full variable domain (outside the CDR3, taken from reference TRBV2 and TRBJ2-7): EPEVTQTPSHQVTQMGQEVILRCVPISNHLYFYWYRQILGQKVEFLVSFYNNEISEKSEIFDDQFSVERPDGSNFTLKIRSTKLEDSAMYFCASSVGRQGHEQYFGPGTRLTVT.

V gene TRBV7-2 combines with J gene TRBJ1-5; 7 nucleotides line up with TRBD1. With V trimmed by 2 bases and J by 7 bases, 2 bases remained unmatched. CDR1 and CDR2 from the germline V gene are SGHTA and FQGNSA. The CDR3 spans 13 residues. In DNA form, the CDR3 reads TGTGCCAGCAGCTTACAGACAGGGCAGCCCCAGCATTTT. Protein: CASSLQTGQPQHF.

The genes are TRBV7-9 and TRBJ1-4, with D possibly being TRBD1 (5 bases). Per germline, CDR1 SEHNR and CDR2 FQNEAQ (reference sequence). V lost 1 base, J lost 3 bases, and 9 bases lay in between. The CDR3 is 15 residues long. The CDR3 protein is CASSLEGAPNEKLFF. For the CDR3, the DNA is TGTGCCAGCAGCTTAGAAGGGGCCCCTAATGAAAAACTGTTTTTT.

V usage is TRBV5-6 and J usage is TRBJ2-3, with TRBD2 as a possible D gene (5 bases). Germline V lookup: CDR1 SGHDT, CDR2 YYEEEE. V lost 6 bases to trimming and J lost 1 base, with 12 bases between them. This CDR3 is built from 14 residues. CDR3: CASTSLRGTDTQYF. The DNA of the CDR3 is TGTGCCAGCACCTCCCTGCGGGGCACAGATACGCAGTATTTT.

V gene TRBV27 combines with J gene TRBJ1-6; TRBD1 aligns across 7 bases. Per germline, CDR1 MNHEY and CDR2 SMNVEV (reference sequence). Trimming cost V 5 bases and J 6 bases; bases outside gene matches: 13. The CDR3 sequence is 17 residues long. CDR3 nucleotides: TGTGCCAGCAGTCCGGGACAGACAGTCACCTTTAATTCACCCCTCCACTTT. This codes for CASSPGQTVTFNSPLHF.

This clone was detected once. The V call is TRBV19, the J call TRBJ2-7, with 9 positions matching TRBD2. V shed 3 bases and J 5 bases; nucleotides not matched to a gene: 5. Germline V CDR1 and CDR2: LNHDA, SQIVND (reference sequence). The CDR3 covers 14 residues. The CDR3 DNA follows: TGTGCCAGTAGTATGGGCGGGAGGGGAGACGAGCAGTACTTC. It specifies CASSMGGRGDEQYF.

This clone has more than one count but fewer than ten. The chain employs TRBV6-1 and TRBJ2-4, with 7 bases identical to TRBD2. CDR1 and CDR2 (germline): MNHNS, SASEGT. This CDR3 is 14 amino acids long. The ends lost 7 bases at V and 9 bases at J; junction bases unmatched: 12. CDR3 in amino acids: CASTLGGTGSIQYF. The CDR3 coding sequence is TGTGCCAGCACCCTGGGGGGGACCGGGAGCATTCAGTACTTC.

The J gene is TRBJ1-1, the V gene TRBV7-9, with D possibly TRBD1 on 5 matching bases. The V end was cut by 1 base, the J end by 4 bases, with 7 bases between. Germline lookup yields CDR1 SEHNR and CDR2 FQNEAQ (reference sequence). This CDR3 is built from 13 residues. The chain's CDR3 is CASSLEGVTEAFF. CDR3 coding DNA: TGTGCCAGCAGCTTAGAAGGGGTCACTGAAGCTTTCTTT.

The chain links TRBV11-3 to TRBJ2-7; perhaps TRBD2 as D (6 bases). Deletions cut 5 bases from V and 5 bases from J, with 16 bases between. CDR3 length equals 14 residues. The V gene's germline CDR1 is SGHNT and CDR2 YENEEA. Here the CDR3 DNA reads TGTGCCAGCAGCCAAGGACGCGCGGGGAACGAGCAGTACTTC. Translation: CASSQGRAGNEQYF.

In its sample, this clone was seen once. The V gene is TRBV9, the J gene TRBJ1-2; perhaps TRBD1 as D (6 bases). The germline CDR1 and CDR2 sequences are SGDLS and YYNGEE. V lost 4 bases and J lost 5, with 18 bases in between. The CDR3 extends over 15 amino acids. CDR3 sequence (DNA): TGTGCCAGCAGCTCCCAGACAGGCTCCCTTTATGGCTACACCTTC. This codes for CASSSQTGSLYGYTF.

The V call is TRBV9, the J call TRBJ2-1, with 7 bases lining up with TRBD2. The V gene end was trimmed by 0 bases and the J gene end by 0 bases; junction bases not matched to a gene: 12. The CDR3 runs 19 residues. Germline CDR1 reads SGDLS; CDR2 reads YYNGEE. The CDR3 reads CASSVGPSGAPSSYNEQFF. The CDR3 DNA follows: TGTGCCAGCAGCGTAGGCCCTAGCGGAGCTCCCTCCTCCTACAATGAGCAGTTCTTC.

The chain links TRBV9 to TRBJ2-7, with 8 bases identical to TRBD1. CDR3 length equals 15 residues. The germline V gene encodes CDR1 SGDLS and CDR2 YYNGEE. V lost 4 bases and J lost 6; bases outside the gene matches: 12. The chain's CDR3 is CASSHRTGSMSEQYF. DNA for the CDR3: TGTGCCAGCAGCCATCGGACAGGGAGCATGAGCGAGCAGTACTTC.